This T cell receptor (beta chain) is from a study of tumor-infiltrating lymphocytes in primary liver carcinoma. For the study at large: These were node-negative, non-metastatic T1-T3 tumors of roughly 4 to 11 cm.

On this clonotype: What it binds is not known. An end of the junction differs from the germline gene, which may be a read error.

A primer matching the constant region was used to make TCR beta cDNA from approximately 500 ng of total RNA. It was through three nested multiplex PCR rounds of slightly modified ARM-PCR that TCR beta libraries arose. In the first two PCR rounds, TRBV1-TRBV30 forward primers were paired with a C-beta reverse primer, and each round lasted roughly 9 cycles. TCRdb fed the multiplex PCR reads into MiXCR, producing one record per CDR3 protein. This sample has 22,000 or so distinct CDR3 sequences, with 70% to 90% found just once. General observations from the study: Appearing in all five tumor regions was true of only about 8-25% of top clones.

CDR3 length: 15 residues. Investigators took RNA and DNA out together from roughly 21-30 mg of unsorted bulk tissue. This receptor was taken from a young woman with primary liver carcinoma and hepatitis B virus infection. The chain combines TRBV12-3 or TRBV12-4 with TRBJ2-5; D is undetermined. The specimen was liver tumor tissue from sampling region 2. This sample's subset: tumor region T2, inferior pole. The CDR3 is CARSAYPGSEETQYF. The CDR3 DNA is TGTGCCAGAAGCGCCTACCCCGGAAGCGAAGAGACGCAGTACTTC.